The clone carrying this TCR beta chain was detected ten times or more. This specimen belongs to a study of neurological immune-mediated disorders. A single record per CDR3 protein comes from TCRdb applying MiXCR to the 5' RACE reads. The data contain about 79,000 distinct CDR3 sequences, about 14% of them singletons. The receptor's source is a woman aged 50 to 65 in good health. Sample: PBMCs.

In nucleotides, the CDR3 is TGTGCCAGCTCTCCAGGGGGAGAGACCCAGTACTTC. It is translated as CASSPGGETQYF. The J gene is TRBJ2-5, the V gene TRBV18, with 7 bases matching TRBD1. Trimming at V came to 6 bases and at J to 4 bases, leaving 2 bases not matched to a gene. CDR1 is KGHSH, CDR2 LQKENI, per germline. The CDR3 has 12 residues.